This TCR beta chain originates from a study of CD8+CD57+ T cells in acquired aplastic anemia. The wider study: Mean yield of DNA from sorted CD4+ and CD8+ cells was about 3.2 ug.

Study-level findings and limits: The study identified more than 25 CD8+ CDR3 sequences shared by patients and controls. For CD8+ Simpson's diversity, patients and controls showed no significant difference.

A few counts support this clonotype. The antigen is not known. Germline CDR1 reads SSHAT; CDR2 reads FNYEAQ (reference sequence). The CDR3 runs to 12 residues. The V end lost 5 bases, the J end lost 7 bases, and 11 bases lay between the germline ends. Previously, flow cytometry had revealed CD8+CD57+ cell expansion in the patients chosen for sequencing. Genomic DNA acted as the template from which TCR beta VDJ combination and CDR3 sequence profiling were carried out. One entry per CDR3 protein, called by TCRdb with MiXCR from the reads. The data contain some 170,000 distinct CDR3 sequences, more than 60% of them singletons.

The source material was sorted CD4+, CD8+, or CD8+CD57+ T cells (not recorded which) from PBMCs. The sequence derives from a human donor with aplastic anemia. This rearrangement joins TRBV7-7 to TRBJ2-5; no firm D call. CDR3 nucleotide sequence: TGTGCCAGCAGCCATAACGACGGGACCCAGTACTTC. As protein: CASSHNDGTQYF.